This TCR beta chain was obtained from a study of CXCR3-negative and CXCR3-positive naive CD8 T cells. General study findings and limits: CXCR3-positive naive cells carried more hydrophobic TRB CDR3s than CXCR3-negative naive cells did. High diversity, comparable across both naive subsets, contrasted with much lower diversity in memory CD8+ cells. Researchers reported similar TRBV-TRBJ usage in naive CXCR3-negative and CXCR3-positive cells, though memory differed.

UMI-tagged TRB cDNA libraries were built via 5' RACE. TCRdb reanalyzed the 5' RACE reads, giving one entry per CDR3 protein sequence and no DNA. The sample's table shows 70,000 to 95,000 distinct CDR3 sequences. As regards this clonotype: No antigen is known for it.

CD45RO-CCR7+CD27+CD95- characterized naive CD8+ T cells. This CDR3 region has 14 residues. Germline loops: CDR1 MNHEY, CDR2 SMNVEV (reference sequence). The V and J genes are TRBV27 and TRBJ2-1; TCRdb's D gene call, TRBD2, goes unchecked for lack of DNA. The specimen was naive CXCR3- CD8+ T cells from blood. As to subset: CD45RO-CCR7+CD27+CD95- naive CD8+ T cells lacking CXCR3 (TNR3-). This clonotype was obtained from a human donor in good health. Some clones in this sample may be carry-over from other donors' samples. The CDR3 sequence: CASMGIDGLNEQFF.